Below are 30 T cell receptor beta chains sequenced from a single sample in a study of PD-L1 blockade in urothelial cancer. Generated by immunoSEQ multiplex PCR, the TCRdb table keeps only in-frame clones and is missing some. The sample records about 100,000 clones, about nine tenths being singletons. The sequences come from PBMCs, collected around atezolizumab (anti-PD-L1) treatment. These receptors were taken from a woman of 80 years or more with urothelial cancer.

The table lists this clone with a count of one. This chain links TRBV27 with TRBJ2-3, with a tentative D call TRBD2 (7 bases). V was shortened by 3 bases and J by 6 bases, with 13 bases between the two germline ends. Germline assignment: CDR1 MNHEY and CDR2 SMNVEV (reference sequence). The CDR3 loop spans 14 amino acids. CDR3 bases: TGTGCCAGCAGTTTCCGGGGGGCGTGGGATACGCAGTATTTT. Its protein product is CASSFRGAWDTQYF.

The CDR3 DNA sequence: TGTGCCAGCAGCGAACGGGAGTTCACAGATACGCAGTATTTT. Translated, it gives CASSEREFTDTQYF. V and J are TRBV6-4 and TRBJ2-3; possibly TRBD2 for D (6 bases). The V end was cut by 6 bases, the J end by 2 bases, with 12 bases between. The germline gives CDR1 MRHNA, CDR2 SNTAGT. The CDR3 sequence is 14 residues long.

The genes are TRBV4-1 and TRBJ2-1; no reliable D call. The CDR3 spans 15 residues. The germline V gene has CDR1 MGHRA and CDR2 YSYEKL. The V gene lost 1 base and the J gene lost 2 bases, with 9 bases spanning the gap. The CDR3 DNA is TGCGCCAGCAGCCAAGGGTTACAAACCTACAATGAGCAGTTCTTC. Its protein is CASSQGLQTYNEQFF.

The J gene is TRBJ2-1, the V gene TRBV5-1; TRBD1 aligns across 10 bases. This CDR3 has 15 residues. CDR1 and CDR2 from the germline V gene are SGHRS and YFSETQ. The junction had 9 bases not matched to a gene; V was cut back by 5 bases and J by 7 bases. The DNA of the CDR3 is TGCGCCAGCAGTCGGGACAGGGGCCCCACAAATGAGCAGTTCTTC. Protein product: CASSRDRGPTNEQFF.

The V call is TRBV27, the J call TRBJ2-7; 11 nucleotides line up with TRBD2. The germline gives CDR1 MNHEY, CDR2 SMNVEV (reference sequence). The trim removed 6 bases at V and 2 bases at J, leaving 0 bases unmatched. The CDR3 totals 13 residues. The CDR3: CASRTSGTYEQYF. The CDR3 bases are TGTGCCAGCAGGACTAGCGGGACCTACGAGCAGTACTTC.

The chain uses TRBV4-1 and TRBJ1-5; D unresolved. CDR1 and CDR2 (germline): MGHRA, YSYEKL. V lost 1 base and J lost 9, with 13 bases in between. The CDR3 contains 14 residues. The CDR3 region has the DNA TGCGCCAGCAGCCAAGTCGGGTCCTCGAGGCCCCAGCATTTT. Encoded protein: CASSQVGSSRPQHF.

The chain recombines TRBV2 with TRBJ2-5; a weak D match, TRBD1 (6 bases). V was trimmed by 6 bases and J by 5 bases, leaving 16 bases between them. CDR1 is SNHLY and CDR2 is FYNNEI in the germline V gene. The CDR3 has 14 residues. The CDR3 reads CASRDRTGLETQYF. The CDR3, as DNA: TGTGCCAGCAGGGACAGAACAGGGTTGGAGACCCAGTACTTC.

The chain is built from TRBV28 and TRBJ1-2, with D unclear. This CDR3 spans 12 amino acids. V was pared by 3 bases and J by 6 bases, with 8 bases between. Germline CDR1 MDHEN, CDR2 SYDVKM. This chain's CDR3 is CASSFPRDGYTF. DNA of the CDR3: TGTGCCAGCAGTTTCCCTAGAGATGGCTACACCTTC.

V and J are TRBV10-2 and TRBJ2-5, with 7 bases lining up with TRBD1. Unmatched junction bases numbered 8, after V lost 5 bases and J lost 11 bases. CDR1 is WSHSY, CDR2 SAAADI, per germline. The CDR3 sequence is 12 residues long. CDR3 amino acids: CASSRDSRVQYF. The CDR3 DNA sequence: TGCGCCAGCAGTAGGGACAGCCGGGTGCAGTACTTC.

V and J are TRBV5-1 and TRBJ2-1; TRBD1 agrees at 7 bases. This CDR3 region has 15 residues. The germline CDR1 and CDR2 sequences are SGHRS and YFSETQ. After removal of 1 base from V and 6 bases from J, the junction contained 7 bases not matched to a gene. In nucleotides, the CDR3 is TGCGCCAGCAGCTTGAGGACAGGCGCTGTCAATGAGCAGTTCTTC. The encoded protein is CASSLRTGAVNEQFF. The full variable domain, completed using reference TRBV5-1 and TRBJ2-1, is KAGVTQTPRYLIKTRGQQVTLSCSPISGHRSVSWYQQTPGQGLQFLFEYFSETQRNKGNFPGRFSGRQFSNSRSEMNVSTLELGDSALYLCASSLRTGAVNEQFFGPGTRLTVL.

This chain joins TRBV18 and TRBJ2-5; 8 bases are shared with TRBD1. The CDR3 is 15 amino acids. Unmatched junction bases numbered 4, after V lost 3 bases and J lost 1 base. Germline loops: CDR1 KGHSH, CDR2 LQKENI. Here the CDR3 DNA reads TGTGCCAGCTCACCGGCCGGGACAGGCCAAGAGACCCAGTACTTC. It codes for CASSPAGTGQETQYF.

The CDR3 reads CAWAPGGEQYF. The DNA for the CDR3 is TGTGCCTGGGCCCCAGGGGGCGAGCAGTACTTC. The genes are TRBV30 and TRBJ2-7, with 7 bases lining up with TRBD1. CDR3 length: 11 residues. The germline V gene encodes CDR1 GTSNPN and CDR2 SVGIG (reference sequence). The junction had 4 bases not matched to a gene; V was cut back by 5 bases and J by 6 bases.

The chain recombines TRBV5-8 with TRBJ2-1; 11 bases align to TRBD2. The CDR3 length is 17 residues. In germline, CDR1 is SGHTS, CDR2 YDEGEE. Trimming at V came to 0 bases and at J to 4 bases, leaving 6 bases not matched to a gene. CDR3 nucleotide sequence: TGTGCCAGCAGCTTGGGGGAGGGACTAGCGGATTACAATGAGCAGTTCTTC. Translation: CASSLGEGLADYNEQFF.

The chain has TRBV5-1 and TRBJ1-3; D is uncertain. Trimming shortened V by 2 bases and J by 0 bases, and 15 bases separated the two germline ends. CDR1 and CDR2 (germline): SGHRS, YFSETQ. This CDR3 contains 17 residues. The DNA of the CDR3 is TGCGCCAGCAGCTTAACTCCCGCACTCTCCTCTGGAAACACCATATATTTT. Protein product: CASSLTPALSSGNTIYF.

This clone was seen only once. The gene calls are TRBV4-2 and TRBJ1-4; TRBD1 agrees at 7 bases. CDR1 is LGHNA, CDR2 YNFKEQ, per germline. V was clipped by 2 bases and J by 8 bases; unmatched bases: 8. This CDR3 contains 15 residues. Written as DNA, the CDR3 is TGTGCCAGCAGCCAATACCGGGACAGTAACGAAAAACTGTTTTTT. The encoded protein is CASSQYRDSNEKLFF.

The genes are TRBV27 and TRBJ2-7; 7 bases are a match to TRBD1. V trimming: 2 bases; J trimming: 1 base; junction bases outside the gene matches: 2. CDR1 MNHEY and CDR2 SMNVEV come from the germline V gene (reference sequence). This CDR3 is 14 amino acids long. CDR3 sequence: CASSLARGSYEQYF. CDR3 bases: TGTGCCAGCAGTTTAGCCAGGGGGTCCTACGAGCAGTACTTC.

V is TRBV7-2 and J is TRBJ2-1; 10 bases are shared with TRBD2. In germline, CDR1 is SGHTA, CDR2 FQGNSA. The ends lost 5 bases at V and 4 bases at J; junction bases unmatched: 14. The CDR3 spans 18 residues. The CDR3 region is CASSMPAATSGFYNEQFF. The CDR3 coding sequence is TGTGCCAGCAGCATGCCGGCGGCGACTAGCGGGTTTTACAATGAGCAGTTCTTC. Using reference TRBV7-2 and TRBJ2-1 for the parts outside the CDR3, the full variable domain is GAGVSQSPSNKVTEKGKDVELRCDPISGHTALYWYRQSLGQGLEFLIYFQGNSAPDKSGLPSDRFSAERTGGSVSTLTIQRTQQEDSAVYLCASSMPAATSGFYNEQFFGPGTRLTVL.

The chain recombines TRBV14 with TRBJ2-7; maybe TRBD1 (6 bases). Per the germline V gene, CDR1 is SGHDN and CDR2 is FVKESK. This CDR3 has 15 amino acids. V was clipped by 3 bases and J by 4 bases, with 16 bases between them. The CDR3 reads CASSQAGVARYEQYF. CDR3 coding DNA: TGTGCCAGCAGCCAGGCAGGGGTCGCGCGGTACGAGCAGTACTTC.

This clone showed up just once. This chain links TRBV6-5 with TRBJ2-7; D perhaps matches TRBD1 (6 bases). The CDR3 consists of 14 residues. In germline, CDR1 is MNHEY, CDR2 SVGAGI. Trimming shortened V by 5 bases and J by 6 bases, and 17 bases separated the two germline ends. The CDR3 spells CASSLHRASGEQYF. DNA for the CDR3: TGTGCCAGCAGTCTCCACAGGGCTTCGGGCGAGCAGTACTTC.

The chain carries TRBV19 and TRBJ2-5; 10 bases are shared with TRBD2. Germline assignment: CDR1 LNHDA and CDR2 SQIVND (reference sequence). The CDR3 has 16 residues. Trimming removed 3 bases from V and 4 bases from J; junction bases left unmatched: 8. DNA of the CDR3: TGTGCCAGTAGTATGGGACTAGCGATCCTTGGAGAGACCCAGTACTTC. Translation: CASSMGLAILGETQYF.

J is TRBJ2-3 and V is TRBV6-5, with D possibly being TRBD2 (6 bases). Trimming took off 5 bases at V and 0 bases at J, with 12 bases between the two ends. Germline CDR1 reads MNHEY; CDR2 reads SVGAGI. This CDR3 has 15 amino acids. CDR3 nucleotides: TGTGCCAGCAGTCCCCTAGCGCTTAGCACAGATACGCAGTATTTT. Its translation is CASSPLALSTDTQYF.

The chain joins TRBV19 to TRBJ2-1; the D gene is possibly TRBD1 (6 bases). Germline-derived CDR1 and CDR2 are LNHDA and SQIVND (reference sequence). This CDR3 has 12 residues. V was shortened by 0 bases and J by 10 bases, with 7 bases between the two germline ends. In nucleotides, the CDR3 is TGTGCCAGTAGTATAGAGGGACAAGAGCAGTTCTTC. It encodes CASSIEGQEQFF.

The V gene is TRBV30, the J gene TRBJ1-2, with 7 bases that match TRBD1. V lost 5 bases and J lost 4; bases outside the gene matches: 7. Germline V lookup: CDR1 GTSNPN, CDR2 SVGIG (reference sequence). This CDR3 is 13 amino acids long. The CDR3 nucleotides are TGTGCCTGGTCGACAGGGAATGGCTATGGCTACACCTTC. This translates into CAWSTGNGYGYTF.

The CDR3 nucleotides read TGTGCCAGCAGCAGCTCGGAGATAGATACGCAGTATTTT. This encodes CASSSSEIDTQYF. The V gene is TRBV28, the J gene TRBJ2-3; no clear D. This CDR3 spans 13 amino acids. V lost 6 bases and J 5 bases, leaving 12 bases between the germline ends. The V gene's germline CDR1 is MDHEN and CDR2 SYDVKM.

The CDR3 bases are TGTGCCAGCAGCCCTTTCGACAGGGTGGCCAATGAGCAGTTCTTC. Translation: CASSPFDRVANEQFF. The chain joins TRBV6-5 to TRBJ2-1; 7 nucleotides agree with TRBD1. This CDR3 comprises 15 residues. Trimming at V came to 6 bases and at J to 6 bases, leaving 11 bases not matched to a gene. CDR1 and CDR2 (germline): MNHEY, SVGAGI.

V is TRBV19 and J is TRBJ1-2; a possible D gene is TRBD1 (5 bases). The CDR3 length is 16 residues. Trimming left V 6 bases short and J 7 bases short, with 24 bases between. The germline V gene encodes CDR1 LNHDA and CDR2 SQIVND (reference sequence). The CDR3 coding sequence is TGTGCCAGTAGGGTATTATCCGGGCCCAGGGCTGGTGGCTACACCTTC. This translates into CASRVLSGPRAGGYTF.

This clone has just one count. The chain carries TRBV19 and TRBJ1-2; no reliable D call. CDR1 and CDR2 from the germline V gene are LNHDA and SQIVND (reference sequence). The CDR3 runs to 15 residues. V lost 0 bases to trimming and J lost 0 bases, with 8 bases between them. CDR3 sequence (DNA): TGTGCCAGTAGTATAGAGGGGAGTACTAACTATGGCTACACCTTC. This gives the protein CASSIEGSTNYGYTF.

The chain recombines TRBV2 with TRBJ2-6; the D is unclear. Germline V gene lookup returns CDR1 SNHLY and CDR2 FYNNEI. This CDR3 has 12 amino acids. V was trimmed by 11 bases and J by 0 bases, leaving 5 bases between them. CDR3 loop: CAHSSGANVLTF. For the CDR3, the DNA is TGTGCCCATAGCTCTGGGGCCAACGTCCTGACTTTC.

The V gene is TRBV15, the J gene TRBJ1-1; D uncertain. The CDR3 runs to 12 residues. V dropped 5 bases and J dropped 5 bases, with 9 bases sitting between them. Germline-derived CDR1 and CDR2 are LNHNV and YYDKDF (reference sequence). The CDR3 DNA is TGTGCCACCAGCCCCCGGGAAACTGAAGCTTTCTTT. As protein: CATSPRETEAFF. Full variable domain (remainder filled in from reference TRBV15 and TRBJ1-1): DAMVIQNPRYQVTQFGKPVTLSCSQTLNHNVMYWYQQKSSQAPKLLFHYYDKDFNNEADTPDNFQSRRPNTSFCFLDIRSPGLGDTAMYLCATSPRETEAFFGQGTRLTVV.

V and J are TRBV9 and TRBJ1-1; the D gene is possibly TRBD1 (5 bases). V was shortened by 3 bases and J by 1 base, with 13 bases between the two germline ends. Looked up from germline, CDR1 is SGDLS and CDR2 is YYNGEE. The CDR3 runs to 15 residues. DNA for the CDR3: TGTGCCAGCAGCGCCCCGGGGGGTAGGAACACTGAAGCTTTCTTT. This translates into CASSAPGGRNTEAFF.